Sequencing of this T cell receptor beta chain was carried out in a study of cytomegalovirus exposure and HLA in healthy donors. Looking at the study overall: Sequencing of 150 million to 200 million T cells in an earlier analysis found 100 million to 140 million unique TCR beta sequences. Clustering assigned 81% of the approximately 400 genotyped donors to the Caucasian-associated ancestry cluster.

CDR3 length equals 17 residues. V shed 5 bases, J shed 0 bases, and the junction held 11 bases outside the gene matches. Germline V gives CDR1 PRHDT, CDR2 FYEKMQ (reference sequence). General study results and limits: Being indistinguishable, some V segments were excluded, TRBV6-2 and TRBV6-3 among them. Information on immune exposure was restricted to one variable (CMV serostatus).

Use of 60 Vbeta and 13 Jbeta primers characterized the PCR. Measured with immunoSEQ multiplex PCR; TCRdb has only the in-frame clones, and not every one. The sample lists approximately 100,000 clones; 84% were seen once. As regards this clone: Its specificity is not known.

The chain recombines TRBV13 with TRBJ1-2; 8 nucleotides align to TRBD1. This clonotype was obtained from a woman under 30 in good health and CMV-seronegative. Sample: PBMCs. The CDR3 nucleotides are TGTGCCAGCAGCCCCCTCGGCGGACAGGGAACTAACTATGGCTACACCTTC. Protein product: CASSPLGGQGTNYGYTF.